A selection of T cell receptor beta chains follows, all from one sample in a study of T cell changes during pregnancy in multiple sclerosis. TCRdb's table, derived via immunoSEQ multiplex PCR, lists solely in-frame clones and lacks some. The table lists roughly 67,000 clones, approximately 90% of them singletons. Material: peripheral blood, obtained in the second trimester of pregnancy. Receptor source: a female donor with multiple sclerosis, enrolled in a pregnancy study. Both conserved end residues are part of each CDR3. Fields, in order: V gene, J gene, D gene, clone size, CDR3 DNA, CDR3 protein. A D gene is named only where the DNA matches it firmly. Only some rows state a clone size, as once, few, many or a class for expanded clones.

v_gene: TRBV19
j_gene: TRBJ2-2
d_gene: TRBD1
abundance: -
CDR3nt: TGTGCCAGTAGTAAACTAGGGACAGGGGGCACCAACACCGGGGAGCTGTTTTTT
CDR3aa: CASSKLGTGGTNTGELFF

v_gene: TRBV19
j_gene: TRBJ1-2
d_gene: TRBD1
abundance: -
CDR3nt: TGTGCCACAGGACAGGGGGCGGGTTATGGCTACACCTTC
CDR3aa: CATGQGAGYGYTF

v_gene: TRBV5-1
j_gene: TRBJ1-1
d_gene: TRBD1
abundance: -
CDR3nt: TGCGCCAGCAGCGCTCACGCAGGAGGGGGCGAAGAAGCTTTCTTT
CDR3aa: CASSAHAGGGEEAFF

v_gene: TRBV27
j_gene: TRBJ2-4
d_gene: TRBD2
abundance: -
CDR3nt: TGTGCCAGCAGTCCTAGACCGGGACTAGCGGCCCGTGCCAAAAACATTCAGTACTTC
CDR3aa: CASSPRPGLAARAKNIQYF

v_gene: TRBV5-6
j_gene: TRBJ1-6
d_gene: -
abundance: -
CDR3nt: TGTGCCAGCAGCTACAGGTCCTCGCCCCTCCACTTT
CDR3aa: CASSYRSSPLHF

v_gene: TRBV29-1
j_gene: TRBJ2-2
d_gene: TRBD1
abundance: -
CDR3nt: TGCAGCGTCGAAAGGATGACAGGGGGCTTCGGGGAGCTGTTTTTT
CDR3aa: CSVERMTGGFGELFF

v_gene: TRBV18
j_gene: TRBJ2-3
d_gene: -
abundance: -
CDR3nt: TGTGCCAGCTCACCACAGATGGAGATAGGGGGAGATACGCAGTATTTT
CDR3aa: CASSPQMEIGGDTQYF

v_gene: TRBV7-9
j_gene: TRBJ1-1
d_gene: -
abundance: -
CDR3nt: TGTGCCAGCAGCTTAGGACAGACGAACACTGAAGCTTTCTTT
CDR3aa: CASSLGQTNTEAFF

v_gene: TRBV10-3
j_gene: TRBJ1-2
d_gene: -
abundance: -
CDR3nt: TGTGCCATCAGTGACCCAGGACAGTTATATGGCTACACCTTC
CDR3aa: CAISDPGQLYGYTF

v_gene: TRBV25-1
j_gene: TRBJ2-1
d_gene: TRBD2
abundance: -
CDR3nt: TGTGCCAGCAGCGGGTGGGTCGCGGGGGGCGATTACAATGAGCAGTTCTTC
CDR3aa: CASSGWVAGGDYNEQFF

v_gene: TRBV30
j_gene: TRBJ2-6
d_gene: -
abundance: once
CDR3nt: TGTGCCTGGAGTGGAGGGGGCTCTGGGGCCAACGTCCTGACTTTC
CDR3aa: CAWSGGGSGANVLTF

v_gene: TRBV25-1
j_gene: TRBJ2-3
d_gene: -
abundance: -
CDR3nt: TGTGCCAGCAGTGAAGGTATTGTCGGGACACGCCAGTATTTT
CDR3aa: CASSEGIVGTRQYF

v_gene: TRBV7-8
j_gene: TRBJ2-5
d_gene: TRBD2
abundance: -
CDR3nt: TGTGCCAGCAGCTTAACGCGATCTAGACTAGCGGGGGGGCAAGAGACCCAGTACTTC
CDR3aa: CASSLTRSRLAGGQETQYF

v_gene: TRBV5-1
j_gene: TRBJ2-2
d_gene: -
abundance: -
CDR3nt: TGCGCCAGCAGCCCTTTCTTGGGGGGGAACACCGGGGAGCTGTTTTTT
CDR3aa: CASSPFLGGNTGELFF

v_gene: TRBV7-9
j_gene: TRBJ1-5
d_gene: TRBD1
abundance: -
CDR3nt: TGTGCCAGCAGCTTTTATGGGACAGAAATAAATCAGCCCCAGCATTTT
CDR3aa: CASSFYGTEINQPQHF

v_gene: TRBV7-8
j_gene: TRBJ1-3
d_gene: -
abundance: few
CDR3nt: TGTGCCAGCAGTCCCCAGGCGGCGGGAGGAAACACCATATATTTT
CDR3aa: CASSPQAAGGNTIYF

v_gene: TRBV19
j_gene: TRBJ2-5
d_gene: -
abundance: -
CDR3nt: TGTGCCAGTAGTATAGCGGGAGTGGGGCAAGAGACCCAGTACTTC
CDR3aa: CASSIAGVGQETQYF

v_gene: TRBV11-2
j_gene: TRBJ2-7
d_gene: -
abundance: -
CDR3nt: TGTGCCAGCAGCTTAGGATGGGTGTCTAGCGATTTCTACGAGCAGTACTTC
CDR3aa: CASSLGWVSSDFYEQYF

v_gene: TRBV20-1
j_gene: TRBJ1-4
d_gene: -
abundance: -
CDR3nt: TGCAGTGCTAGAGAGGGGGCCTCCGTTAGTTTT
CDR3aa: CSAREGASVSF

v_gene: TRBV2
j_gene: TRBJ1-2
d_gene: -
abundance: -
CDR3nt: TGTGCCAGCAGTGAGAGGCAGAGCGTATACTATGGCTACACCTTC
CDR3aa: CASSERQSVYYGYTF

v_gene: TRBV7-9
j_gene: TRBJ1-1
d_gene: TRBD1
abundance: -
CDR3nt: TGTGCCAGCAGCTCCGACCCCTGGGGGACAGGGGTGCTGAAGGCTTTCTTT
CDR3aa: CASSSDPWGTGVLKAFF

v_gene: TRBV18
j_gene: TRBJ1-6
d_gene: TRBD1
abundance: -
CDR3nt: TGTGCCAGCTCACCACCCGGACAGGCCGTTTCACCCCTCCACTTT
CDR3aa: CASSPPGQAVSPLHF

v_gene: TRBV10-3
j_gene: TRBJ2-1
d_gene: TRBD1
abundance: -
CDR3nt: TGTGCCATCAGTGCCTCGGGACAGGGGCTCTCCTACAATGAGCAGTTCTTC
CDR3aa: CAISASGQGLSYNEQFF

v_gene: TRBV5-5
j_gene: TRBJ2-2
d_gene: -
abundance: -
CDR3nt: TGTGCCAGCAGCTTTAAATACACCGGGGAGCTGTTTTTT
CDR3aa: CASSFKYTGELFF

v_gene: TRBV18
j_gene: TRBJ1-5
d_gene: -
abundance: -
CDR3nt: TGTGCCAGCTCACCAAGGGGCGCTTATAGCAATCAGCCCCAGCATTTT
CDR3aa: CASSPRGAYSNQPQHF

v_gene: TRBV7-8
j_gene: TRBJ2-3
d_gene: TRBD2
abundance: -
CDR3nt: TGTGCCAGCAGCTTAGCCCCGACTAGCGGGGGAGGTAATACGCAGTATTTT
CDR3aa: CASSLAPTSGGGNTQYF

v_gene: TRBV2
j_gene: TRBJ1-1
d_gene: -
abundance: -
CDR3nt: TGTGCCAGCAAAGTGGAGACTGAAGCTTTCTTT
CDR3aa: CASKVETEAFF

v_gene: TRBV6-1
j_gene: TRBJ1-6
d_gene: -
abundance: -
CDR3nt: TGTGCCAGCGGAATTGAGGGAAATTCACCCCTCCACTTT
CDR3aa: CASGIEGNSPLHF

v_gene: TRBV19
j_gene: TRBJ2-3
d_gene: -
abundance: -
CDR3nt: TGTGCCAGCCGTCGGGGATGGCGGGGGCGTAGCACAGATACGCAGTATTTT
CDR3aa: CASRRGWRGRSTDTQYF

v_gene: TRBV4-2
j_gene: TRBJ1-2
d_gene: -
abundance: -
CDR3nt: TGTGCCAGCAGCCCCCCAACAGGGAACTATGGCTACACCTTC
CDR3aa: CASSPPTGNYGYTF

v_gene: TRBV2
j_gene: TRBJ1-1
d_gene: -
abundance: -
CDR3nt: TGTGCCAGCAGTGTTGGGACTCGGGGTGAAGCTTTCTTT
CDR3aa: CASSVGTRGEAFF

v_gene: TRBV5-1
j_gene: TRBJ2-7
d_gene: TRBD1
abundance: -
CDR3nt: TGCGCCAGCATGCTAGGGACAGCCAGCTCCTACGAGCAGTACTTC
CDR3aa: CASMLGTASSYEQYF

v_gene: TRBV6-1
j_gene: TRBJ1-1
d_gene: TRBD1
abundance: few
CDR3nt: TGTGCCAGCAGACTCACAGGGGCGATAGAAGCTTTCTTT
CDR3aa: CASRLTGAIEAFF

v_gene: TRBV7-9
j_gene: TRBJ2-3
d_gene: TRBD2
abundance: -
CDR3nt: TGTGCCAGCAGTCCTACCTTTGGCGGGAGTTATCCAGATACGCAGTATTTT
CDR3aa: CASSPTFGGSYPDTQYF

v_gene: TRBV6-1
j_gene: TRBJ1-3
d_gene: -
abundance: -
CDR3nt: TGTGCCAGCAGGGGGGGTAGTGGAAACACCATATATTTT
CDR3aa: CASRGGSGNTIYF

v_gene: TRBV4-3
j_gene: TRBJ1-1
d_gene: TRBD1
abundance: few
CDR3nt: TGCGCCAGCAGCCAAGGGATTAGGGGGACAGGGATTCCGAACACTGAAGCTTTCTTT
CDR3aa: CASSQGIRGTGIPNTEAFF

v_gene: TRBV6-6
j_gene: TRBJ1-1
d_gene: TRBD1
abundance: -
CDR3nt: TGTGCCAGCAGTTACAGGGGGCAATATACGGCTTTCTTT
CDR3aa: CASSYRGQYTAFF

v_gene: TRBV9
j_gene: TRBJ2-7
d_gene: -
abundance: once
CDR3nt: TGTGCCAGCAGCGTAGGGGCAGGGGTTAGGGAGCAGTACTTC
CDR3aa: CASSVGAGVREQYF

v_gene: TRBV6-5
j_gene: TRBJ1-2
d_gene: -
abundance: once
CDR3nt: TGTGCCAGCAGCCGACCGGGAGGGGGCTACACCTTC
CDR3aa: CASSRPGGGYTF

v_gene: TRBV11-2
j_gene: TRBJ2-3
d_gene: -
abundance: -
CDR3nt: TGTGCCAGCAGCTTTGGCAGAACCACAGATACGCAGTATTTT
CDR3aa: CASSFGRTTDTQYF